This T cell receptor beta chain comes out of a study of cytomegalovirus exposure and HLA in healthy donors. At the level of the study: HLA-typed donors were the source of some 85 million unique TCRs, which an early data release held.

A multiplex PCR was run with 60 Vbeta primers and 13 Jbeta primers. Only in-frame clones appear in the TCRdb table, and some are missing; sequencing was by immunoSEQ multiplex PCR. The data contain about 97,000 clones, approximately 72% of them singletons. Comments on this clone: Its antigen is not known.

This CDR3 is 17 amino acids long. Germline lookup yields CDR1 SGHVS and CDR2 FQNEAQ. With 6 bases clipped from V and 4 bases from J, the junction kept 12 bases outside the gene matches. General study points: Owing to their indistinguishability, certain V segments, notably TRBV6-2 and TRBV6-3, were excluded.

The sample taken for sequencing was PBMCs. The chain joins TRBV7-8 to TRBJ2-1; 10 nucleotides align to TRBD2. The TCR was taken from a woman aged 40 to 55 in good health and CMV-seronegative. CDR3 residues: CASSYSLGLADYNEQFF. In DNA form, the CDR3 reads TGTGCCAGCAGTTATAGCTTAGGACTAGCGGATTACAATGAGCAGTTCTTC.